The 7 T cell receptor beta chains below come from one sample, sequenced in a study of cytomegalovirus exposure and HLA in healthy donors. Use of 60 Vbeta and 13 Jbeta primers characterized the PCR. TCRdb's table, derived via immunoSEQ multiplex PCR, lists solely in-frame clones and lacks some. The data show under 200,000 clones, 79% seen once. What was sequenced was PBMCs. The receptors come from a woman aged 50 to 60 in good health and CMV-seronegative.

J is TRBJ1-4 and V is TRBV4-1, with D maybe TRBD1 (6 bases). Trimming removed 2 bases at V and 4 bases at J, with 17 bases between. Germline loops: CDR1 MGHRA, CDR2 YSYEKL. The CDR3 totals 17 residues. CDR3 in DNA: TGCGCCAGCAGCCAATCAATAACAGGGTCGGTTAATGAAAAACTGTTTTTT. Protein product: CASSQSITGSVNEKLFF.

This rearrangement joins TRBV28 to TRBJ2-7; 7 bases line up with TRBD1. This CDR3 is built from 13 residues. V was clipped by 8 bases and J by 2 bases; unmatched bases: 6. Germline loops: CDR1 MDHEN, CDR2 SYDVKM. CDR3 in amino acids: CASRDSGTYEQYF. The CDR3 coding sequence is TGTGCCAGCCGGGACAGTGGAACCTACGAGCAGTACTTC.

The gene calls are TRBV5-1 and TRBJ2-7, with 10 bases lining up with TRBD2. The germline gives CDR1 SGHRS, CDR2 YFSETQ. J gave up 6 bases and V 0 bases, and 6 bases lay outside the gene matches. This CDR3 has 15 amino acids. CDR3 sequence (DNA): TGCGCCAGCAGCTTGGTGGCTAGCGGGAGTTCCGAGCAGTACTTC. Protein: CASSLVASGSSEQYF.

CDR3 sequence reads: CIIVGVYGYTF. The CDR3 nucleotides read TGCATCATAGTAGGGGTCTATGGCTACACCTTC. The rearrangement joins TRBV29-1 to TRBJ1-2, with D possibly being TRBD1 (5 bases). CDR3 size: 11 residues. From germline, CDR1 is SQVTM and CDR2 ANQGSEA.

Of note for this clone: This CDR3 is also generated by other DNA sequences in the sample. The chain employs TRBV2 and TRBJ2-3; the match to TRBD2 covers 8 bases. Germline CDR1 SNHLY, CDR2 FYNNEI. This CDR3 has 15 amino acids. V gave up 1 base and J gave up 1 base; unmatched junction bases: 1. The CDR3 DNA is TGTGCCAGCAGTGAAGGGCGGGGGGGCACAGATACGCAGTATTTT. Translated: CASSEGRGGTDTQYF.

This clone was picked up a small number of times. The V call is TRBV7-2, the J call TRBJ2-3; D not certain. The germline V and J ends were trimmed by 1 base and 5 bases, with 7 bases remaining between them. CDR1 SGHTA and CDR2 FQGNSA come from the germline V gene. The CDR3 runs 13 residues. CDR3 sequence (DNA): TGTGCCAGCAGCTTAGACCGGAGAGATACGCAGTATTTT. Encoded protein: CASSLDRRDTQYF. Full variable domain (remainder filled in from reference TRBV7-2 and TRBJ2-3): GAGVSQSPSNKVTEKGKDVELRCDPISGHTALYWYRQSLGQGLEFLIYFQGNSAPDKSGLPSDRFSAERTGGSVSTLTIQRTQQEDSAVYLCASSLDRRDTQYFGPGTRLTVL.

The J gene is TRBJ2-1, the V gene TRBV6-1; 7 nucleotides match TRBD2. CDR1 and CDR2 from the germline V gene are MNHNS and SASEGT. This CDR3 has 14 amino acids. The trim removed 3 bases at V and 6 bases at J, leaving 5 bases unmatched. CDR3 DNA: TGTGCCAGCAGTGAGACTAGCTTGGGCAATGAGCAGTTCTTC. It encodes CASSETSLGNEQFF.